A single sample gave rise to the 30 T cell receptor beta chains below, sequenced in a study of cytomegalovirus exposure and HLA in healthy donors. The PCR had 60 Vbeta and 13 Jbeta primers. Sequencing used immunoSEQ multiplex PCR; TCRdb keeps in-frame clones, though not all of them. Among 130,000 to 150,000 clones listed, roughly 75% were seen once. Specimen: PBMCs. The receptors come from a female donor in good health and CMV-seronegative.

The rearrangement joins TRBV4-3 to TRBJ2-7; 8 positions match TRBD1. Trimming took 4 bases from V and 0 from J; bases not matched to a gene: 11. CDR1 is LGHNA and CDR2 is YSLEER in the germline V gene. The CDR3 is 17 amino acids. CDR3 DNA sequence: TGCGCCAGCAGCCGAACGATCGCAGGGGGCGCCTCCTACGAGCAGTACTTC. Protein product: CASSRTIAGGASYEQYF.

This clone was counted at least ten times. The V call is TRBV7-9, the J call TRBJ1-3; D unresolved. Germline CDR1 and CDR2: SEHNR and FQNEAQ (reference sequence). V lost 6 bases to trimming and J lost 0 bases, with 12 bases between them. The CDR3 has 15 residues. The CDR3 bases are TGTGCCAGCAGTCCCCTCCTCTCCTCTGGAAACACCATATATTTT. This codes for CASSPLLSSGNTIYF.

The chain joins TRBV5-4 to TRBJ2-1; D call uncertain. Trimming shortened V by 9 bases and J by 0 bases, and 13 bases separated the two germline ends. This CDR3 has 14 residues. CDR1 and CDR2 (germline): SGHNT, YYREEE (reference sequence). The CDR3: CAMRHRSSYNEQFF. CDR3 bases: TGTGCCATGCGACACCGAAGCTCCTACAATGAGCAGTTCTTC. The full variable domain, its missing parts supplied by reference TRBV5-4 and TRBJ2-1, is ETGVTQSPTHLIKTRGQQVTLRCSSQSGHNTVSWYQQALGQGPQFIFQYYREEENGRGNFPPRFSGLQFPNYSSELNVNALELDDSALYLCAMRHRSSYNEQFFGPGTRLTVL.

CDR3 nucleotides: TGTGCCATCAGCGGACAGGGCGAGGGCTACACCTTC. Protein sequence: CAISGQGEGYTF. This rearrangement joins TRBV10-3 to TRBJ1-2; 8 bases align to TRBD1. The J segment lost 8 bases and the V segment lost 6 bases, leaving 5 bases of the junction unmatched. Germline V lookup: CDR1 ENHRY, CDR2 SYGVKD. The CDR3 has 12 residues.

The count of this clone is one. The CDR3 is CASSFGQYSNQPQHF. DNA for the CDR3: TGTGCCAGCAGCTTTGGACAGTATAGCAATCAGCCCCAGCATTTT. The V call is TRBV6-1, the J call TRBJ1-5; tentatively, D is TRBD1 (6 bases). The germline V and J ends were trimmed by 6 bases and 0 bases, with 12 bases remaining between them. CDR1 MNHNS and CDR2 SASEGT come from the germline V gene. This CDR3 is 15 amino acids long.

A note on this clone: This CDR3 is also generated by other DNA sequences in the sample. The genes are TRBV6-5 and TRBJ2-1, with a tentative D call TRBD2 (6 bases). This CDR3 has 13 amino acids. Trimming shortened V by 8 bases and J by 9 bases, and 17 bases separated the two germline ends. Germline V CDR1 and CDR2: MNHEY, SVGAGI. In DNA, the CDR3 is TGTGCCAGCGCCCTAGTGCGGAGGGGTGAGCAGTTCTTC. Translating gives CASALVRRGEQFF.

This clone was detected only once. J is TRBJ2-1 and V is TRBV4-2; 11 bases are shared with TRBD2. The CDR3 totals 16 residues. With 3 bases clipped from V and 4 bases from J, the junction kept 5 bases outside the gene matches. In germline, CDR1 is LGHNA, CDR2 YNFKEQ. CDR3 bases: TGTGCCAGCAGCCAGTTAACTAGCGGGAGATACAATGAGCAGTTCTTC. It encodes CASSQLTSGRYNEQFF.

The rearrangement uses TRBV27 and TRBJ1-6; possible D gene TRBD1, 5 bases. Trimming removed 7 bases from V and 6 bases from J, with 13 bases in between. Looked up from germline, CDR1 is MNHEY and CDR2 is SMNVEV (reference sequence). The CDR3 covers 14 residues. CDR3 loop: CASKLTARNSPLHF. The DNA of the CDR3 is TGTGCCAGCAAATTGACAGCTCGTAATTCACCCCTCCACTTT.

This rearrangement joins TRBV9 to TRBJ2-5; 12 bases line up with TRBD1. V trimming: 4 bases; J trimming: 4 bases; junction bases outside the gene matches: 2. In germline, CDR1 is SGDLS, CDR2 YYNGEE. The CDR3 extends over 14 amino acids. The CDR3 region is CASSQGQGAETQYF. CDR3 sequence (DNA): TGTGCCAGCAGCCAGGGACAGGGGGCAGAGACCCAGTACTTC.

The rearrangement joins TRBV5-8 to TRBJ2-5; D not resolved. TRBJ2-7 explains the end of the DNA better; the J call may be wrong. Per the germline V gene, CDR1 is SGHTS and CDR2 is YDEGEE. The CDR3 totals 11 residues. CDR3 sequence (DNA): TGTGCCAGCAGCCCGAACTACGAGCAGTACTTC. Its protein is CASSPNYEQYF.

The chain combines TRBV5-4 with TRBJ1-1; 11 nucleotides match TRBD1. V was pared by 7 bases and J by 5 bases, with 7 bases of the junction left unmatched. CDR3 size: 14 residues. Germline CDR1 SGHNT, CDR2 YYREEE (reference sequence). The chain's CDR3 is CASRDRGERTEAFF. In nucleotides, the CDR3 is TGTGCCAGCCGGGACAGGGGGGAGAGAACTGAAGCTTTCTTT.

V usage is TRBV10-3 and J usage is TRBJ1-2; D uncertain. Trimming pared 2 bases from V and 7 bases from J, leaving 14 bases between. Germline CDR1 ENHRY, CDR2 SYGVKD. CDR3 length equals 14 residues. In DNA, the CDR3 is TGTGCCATCAGTGAGGGGCCCTCTGGGAGTGGCTACACCTTC. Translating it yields CAISEGPSGSGYTF.

The CDR3 is CASSQGRTGAFYNSPLHF. The CDR3 bases are TGTGCCAGCAGCCAGGGGAGGACAGGCGCGTTCTATAATTCACCCCTCCACTTT. The J gene is TRBJ1-6, the V gene TRBV4-2, with 7 bases that match TRBD1. There are 18 residues in the CDR3. In germline, CDR1 is LGHNA, CDR2 YNFKEQ. V lost 3 bases and J lost 3; bases outside the gene matches: 11.

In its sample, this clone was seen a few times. The CDR3 sequence: CASSDRPGNTEAFF. For the CDR3, the DNA is TGCGCCAGCTCGGACAGGCCGGGGAACACTGAAGCTTTCTTT. J is TRBJ1-1 and V is TRBV10-2; TRBD1 agrees at 7 bases. This CDR3 region has 14 residues. Trimming took 8 bases from V and 1 from J; bases not matched to a gene: 7. The germline V gene encodes CDR1 WSHSY and CDR2 SAAADI.

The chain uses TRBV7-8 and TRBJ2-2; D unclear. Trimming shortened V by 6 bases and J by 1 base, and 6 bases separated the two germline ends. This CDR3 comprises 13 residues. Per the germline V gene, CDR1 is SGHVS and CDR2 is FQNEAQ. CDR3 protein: CASRFKNTGELFF. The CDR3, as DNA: TGTGCCAGCAGATTTAAGAACACCGGGGAGCTGTTTTTT.

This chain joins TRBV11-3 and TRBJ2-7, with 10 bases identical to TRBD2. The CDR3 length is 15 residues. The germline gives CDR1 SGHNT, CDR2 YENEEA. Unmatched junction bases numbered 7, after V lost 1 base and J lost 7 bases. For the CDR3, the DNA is TGTGCCAGCAGCTTAGGTCTAGCGGGGGTGGAGGAGCAGTACTTC. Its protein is CASSLGLAGVEEQYF.

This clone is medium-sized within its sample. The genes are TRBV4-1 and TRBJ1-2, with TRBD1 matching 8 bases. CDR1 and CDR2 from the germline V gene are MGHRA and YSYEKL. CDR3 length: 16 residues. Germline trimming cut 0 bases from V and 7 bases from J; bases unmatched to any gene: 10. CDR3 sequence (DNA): TGCGCCAGCAGCCAAGAAGGCGAGGACAGGGCCTTTGGCTACACCTTC. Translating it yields CASSQEGEDRAFGYTF.

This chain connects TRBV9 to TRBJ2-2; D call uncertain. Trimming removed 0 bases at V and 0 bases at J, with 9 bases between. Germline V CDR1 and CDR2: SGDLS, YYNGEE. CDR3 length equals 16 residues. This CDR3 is CASSVATSANTGELFF. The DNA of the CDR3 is TGTGCCAGCAGCGTAGCGACGAGCGCGAACACCGGGGAGCTGTTTTTT.

CDR3 residues: CASSSTVRDRGNNEQFF. The CDR3, as DNA: TGTGCCAGCAGTTCTACCGTCCGGGACAGGGGAAACAATGAGCAGTTCTTC. This sequence joins TRBV28 and TRBJ2-1; 10 bases match TRBD1. The V and J ends lost 4 bases and 5 bases, in that order; junction bases with no gene match: 11. This CDR3 has 17 residues. Germline-derived CDR1 and CDR2 are MDHEN and SYDVKM.

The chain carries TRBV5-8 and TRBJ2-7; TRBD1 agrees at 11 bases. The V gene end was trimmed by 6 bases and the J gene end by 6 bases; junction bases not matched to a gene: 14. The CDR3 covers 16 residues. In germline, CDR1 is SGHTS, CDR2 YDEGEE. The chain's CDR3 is CASTFWPGTGGREQYF. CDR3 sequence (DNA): TGTGCCAGCACCTTTTGGCCCGGGACAGGGGGACGCGAGCAGTACTTC. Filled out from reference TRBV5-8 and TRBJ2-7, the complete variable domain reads EAGVTQSPTHLIKTRGQQATLRCSPISGHTSVYWYQQALGLGLQFLLWYDEGEERNRGNFPPRFSGRQFPNYSSELNVNALELEDSALYLCASTFWPGTGGREQYFGPGTRLTVT.

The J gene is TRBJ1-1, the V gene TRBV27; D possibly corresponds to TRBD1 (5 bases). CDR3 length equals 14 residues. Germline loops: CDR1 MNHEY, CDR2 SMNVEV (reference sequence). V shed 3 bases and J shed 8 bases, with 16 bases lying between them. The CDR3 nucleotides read TGTGCCAGCAGTTTCGGGGGTCCCGGGATCGAAGCTTTCTTT. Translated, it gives CASSFGGPGIEAFF.

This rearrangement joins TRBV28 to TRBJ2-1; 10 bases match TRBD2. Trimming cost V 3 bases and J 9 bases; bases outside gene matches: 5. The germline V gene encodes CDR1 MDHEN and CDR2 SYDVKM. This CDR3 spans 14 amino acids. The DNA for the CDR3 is TGTGCCAGCAGTTTCAGCGGGAGGGCCGCTGAGCAGTTCTTC. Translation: CASSFSGRAAEQFF.

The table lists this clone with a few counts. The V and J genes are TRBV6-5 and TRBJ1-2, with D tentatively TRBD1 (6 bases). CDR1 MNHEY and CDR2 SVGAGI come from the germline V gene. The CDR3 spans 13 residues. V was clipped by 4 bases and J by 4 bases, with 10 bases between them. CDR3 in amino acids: CASSLTGTYGYTF. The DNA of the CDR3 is TGTGCCAGCAGTTTGACAGGCACCTATGGCTACACCTTC.

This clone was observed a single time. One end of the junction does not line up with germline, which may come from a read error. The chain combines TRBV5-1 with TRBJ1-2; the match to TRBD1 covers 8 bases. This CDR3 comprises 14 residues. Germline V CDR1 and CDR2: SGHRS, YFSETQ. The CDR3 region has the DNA TGCGCCAGCAGCTCGGACAGGGCAGGCTATGGCTACCCCTTC. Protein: CASSSDRAGYGYPF.

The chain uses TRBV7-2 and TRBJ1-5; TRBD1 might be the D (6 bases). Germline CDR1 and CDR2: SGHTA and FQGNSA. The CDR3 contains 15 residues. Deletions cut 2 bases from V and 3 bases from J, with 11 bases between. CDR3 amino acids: CASSLWQGYNQPQHF. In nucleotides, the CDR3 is TGTGCCAGCAGCTTATGGCAGGGGTACAATCAGCCCCAGCATTTT.

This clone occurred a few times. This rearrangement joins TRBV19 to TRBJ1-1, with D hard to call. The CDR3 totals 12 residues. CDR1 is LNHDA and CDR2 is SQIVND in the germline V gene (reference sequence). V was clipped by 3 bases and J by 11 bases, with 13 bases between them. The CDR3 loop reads CASSMNFVGAFF. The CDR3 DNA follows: TGTGCCAGTAGTATGAACTTCGTCGGGGCTTTCTTT. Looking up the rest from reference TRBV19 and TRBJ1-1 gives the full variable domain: DGGITQSPKYLFRKEGQNVTLSCEQNLNHDAMYWYRQDPGQGLRLIYYSQIVNDFQKGDIAEGYSVSREKKESFPLTVTSAQKNPTAFYLCASSMNFVGAFFGQGTRLTVV.

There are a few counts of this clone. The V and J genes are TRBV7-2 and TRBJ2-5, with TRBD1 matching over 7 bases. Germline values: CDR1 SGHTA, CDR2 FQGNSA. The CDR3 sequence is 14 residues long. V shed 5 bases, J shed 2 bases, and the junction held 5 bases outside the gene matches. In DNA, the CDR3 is TGTGCCAGCAGCGTTGACAGGGCGCAAGAGACCCAGTACTTC. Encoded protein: CASSVDRAQETQYF.

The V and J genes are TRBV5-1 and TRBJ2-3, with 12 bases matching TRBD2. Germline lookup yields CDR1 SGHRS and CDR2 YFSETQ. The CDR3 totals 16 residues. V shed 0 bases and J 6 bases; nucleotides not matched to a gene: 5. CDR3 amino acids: CASSLELAGGMDTQYF. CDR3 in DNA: TGCGCCAGCAGCTTGGAACTAGCGGGAGGTATGGATACGCAGTATTTT. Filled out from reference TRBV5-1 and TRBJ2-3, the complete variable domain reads KAGVTQTPRYLIKTRGQQVTLSCSPISGHRSVSWYQQTPGQGLQFLFEYFSETQRNKGNFPGRFSGRQFSNSRSEMNVSTLELGDSALYLCASSLELAGGMDTQYFGPGTRLTVL.

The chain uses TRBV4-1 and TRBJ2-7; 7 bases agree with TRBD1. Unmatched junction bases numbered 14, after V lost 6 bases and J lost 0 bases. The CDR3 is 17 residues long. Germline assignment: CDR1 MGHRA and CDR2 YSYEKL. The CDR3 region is CASSPKGQKHFSYEQYF. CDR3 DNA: TGCGCCAGCAGTCCGAAGGGACAGAAACATTTCTCCTACGAGCAGTACTTC.

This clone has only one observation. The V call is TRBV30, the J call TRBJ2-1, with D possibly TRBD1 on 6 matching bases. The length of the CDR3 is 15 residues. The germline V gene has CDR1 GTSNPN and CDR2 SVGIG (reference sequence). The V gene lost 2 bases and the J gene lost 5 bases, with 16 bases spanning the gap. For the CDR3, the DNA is TGTGCCTGGAGTCTTCGACAGGTCGGGAACAATGAGCAGTTCTTC. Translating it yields CAWSLRQVGNNEQFF.